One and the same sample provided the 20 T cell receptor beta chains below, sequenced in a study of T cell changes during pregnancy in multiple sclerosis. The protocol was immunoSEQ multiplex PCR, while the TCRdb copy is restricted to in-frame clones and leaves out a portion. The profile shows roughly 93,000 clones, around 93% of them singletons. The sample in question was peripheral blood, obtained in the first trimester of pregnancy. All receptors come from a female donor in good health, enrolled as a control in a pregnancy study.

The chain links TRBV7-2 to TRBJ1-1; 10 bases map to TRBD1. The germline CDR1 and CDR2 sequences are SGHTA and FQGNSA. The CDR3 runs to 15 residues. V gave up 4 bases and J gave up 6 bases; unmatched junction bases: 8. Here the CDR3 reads CASSSGDRGSAEAFF. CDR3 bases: TGTGCCAGCAGCTCCGGGGACAGGGGAAGCGCTGAAGCTTTCTTT.

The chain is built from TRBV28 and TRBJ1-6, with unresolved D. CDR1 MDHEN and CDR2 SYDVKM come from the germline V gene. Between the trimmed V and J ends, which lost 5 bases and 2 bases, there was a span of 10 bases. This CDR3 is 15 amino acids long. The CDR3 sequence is CASSTSVPYNSPLHF. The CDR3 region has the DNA TGTGCCAGCAGTACAAGCGTCCCCTATAATTCACCCCTCCACTTT.

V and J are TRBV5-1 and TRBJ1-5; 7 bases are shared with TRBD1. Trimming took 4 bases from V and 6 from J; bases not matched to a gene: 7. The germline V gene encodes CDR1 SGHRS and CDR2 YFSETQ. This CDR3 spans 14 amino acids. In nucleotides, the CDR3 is TGCGCCAGCAGCCAAACAGGGGTAGGTCAGCCCCAGCATTTT. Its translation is CASSQTGVGQPQHF.

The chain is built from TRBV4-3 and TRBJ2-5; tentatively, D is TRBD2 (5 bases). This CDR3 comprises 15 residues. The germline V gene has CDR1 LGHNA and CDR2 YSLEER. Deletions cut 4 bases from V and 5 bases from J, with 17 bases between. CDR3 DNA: TGCGCCAGCAGCCGCGTTCTTGACTGGAGGGAGACCCAGTACTTC. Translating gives CASSRVLDWRETQYF.

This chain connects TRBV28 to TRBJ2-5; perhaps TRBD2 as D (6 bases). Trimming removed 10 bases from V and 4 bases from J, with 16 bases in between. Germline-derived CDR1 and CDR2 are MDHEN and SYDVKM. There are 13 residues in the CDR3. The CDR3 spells CAISPGVGETQYF. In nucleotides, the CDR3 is TGTGCCATCTCTCCGGGGGTCGGAGAGACCCAGTACTTC.

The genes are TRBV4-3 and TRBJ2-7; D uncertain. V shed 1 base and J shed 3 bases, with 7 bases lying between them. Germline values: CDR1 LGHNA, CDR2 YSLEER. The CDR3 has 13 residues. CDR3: CASSQAPGYEQYF. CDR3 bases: TGCGCCAGCAGCCAAGCTCCAGGCTACGAGCAGTACTTC.

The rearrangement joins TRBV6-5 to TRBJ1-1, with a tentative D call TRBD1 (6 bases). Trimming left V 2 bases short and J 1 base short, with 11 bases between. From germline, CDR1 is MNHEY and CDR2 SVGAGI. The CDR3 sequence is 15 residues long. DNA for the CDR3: TGTGCCAGCAGTTACGTCAGGACAGCGAACACTGAAGCTTTCTTT. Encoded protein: CASSYVRTANTEAFF.

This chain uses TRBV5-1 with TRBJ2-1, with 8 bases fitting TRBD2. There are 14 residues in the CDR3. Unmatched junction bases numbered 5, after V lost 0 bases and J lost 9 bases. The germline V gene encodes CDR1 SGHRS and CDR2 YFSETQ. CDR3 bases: TGCGCCAGCAGCTTGGTTATCGGGAGGGGTGAGCAGTTCTTC. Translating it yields CASSLVIGRGEQFF.

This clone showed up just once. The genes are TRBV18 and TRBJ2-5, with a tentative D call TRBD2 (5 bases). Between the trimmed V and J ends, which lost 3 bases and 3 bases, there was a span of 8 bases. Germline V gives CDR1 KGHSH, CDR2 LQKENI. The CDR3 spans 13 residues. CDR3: CASSPGVKETQYF. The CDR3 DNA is TGTGCCAGCTCACCCGGGGTTAAAGAGACCCAGTACTTC. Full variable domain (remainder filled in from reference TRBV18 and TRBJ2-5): NAGVMQNPRHLVRRRGQEARLRCSPMKGHSHVYWYRQLPEEGLKFMVYLQKENIIDESGMPKERFSAEFPKEGPSILRIQQVVRGDSAAYFCASSPGVKETQYFGPGTRLLVL.

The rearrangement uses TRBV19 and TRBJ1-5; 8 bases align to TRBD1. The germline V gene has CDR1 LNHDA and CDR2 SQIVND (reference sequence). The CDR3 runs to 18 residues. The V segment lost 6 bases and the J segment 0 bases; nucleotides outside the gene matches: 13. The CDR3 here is CASRTGGLNPNSNQPQHF. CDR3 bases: TGTGCCAGTAGAACAGGGGGACTTAACCCCAATAGCAATCAGCCCCAGCATTTT.

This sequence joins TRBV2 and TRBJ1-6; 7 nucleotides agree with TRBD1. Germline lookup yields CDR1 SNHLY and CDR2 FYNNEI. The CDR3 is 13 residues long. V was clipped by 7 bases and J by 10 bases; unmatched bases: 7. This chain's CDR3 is CASTRQGVSPLHF. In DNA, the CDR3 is TGTGCCAGCACTAGACAGGGAGTGTCACCCCTCCACTTT.

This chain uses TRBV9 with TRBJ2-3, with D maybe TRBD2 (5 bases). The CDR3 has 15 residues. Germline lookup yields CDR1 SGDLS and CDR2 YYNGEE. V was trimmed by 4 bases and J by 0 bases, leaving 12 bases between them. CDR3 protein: CASSPRSGSTDTQYF. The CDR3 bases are TGTGCCAGCAGCCCCCGGTCGGGGAGCACAGATACGCAGTATTTT. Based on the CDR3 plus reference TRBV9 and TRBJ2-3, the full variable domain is DSGVTQTPKHLITATGQRVTLRCSPRSGDLSVYWYQQSLDQGLQFLIQYYNGEERAKGNILERFSAQQFPDLHSELNLSSLELGDSALYFCASSPRSGSTDTQYFGPGTRLTVL.

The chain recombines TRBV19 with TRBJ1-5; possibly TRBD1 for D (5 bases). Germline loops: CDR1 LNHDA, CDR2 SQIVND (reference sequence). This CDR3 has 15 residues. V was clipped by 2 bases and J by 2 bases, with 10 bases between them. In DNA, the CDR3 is TGTGCCAGTAGTATAAACAGGTTGGGCAATCAGCCCCAGCATTTT. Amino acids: CASSINRLGNQPQHF.

This chain's CDR3 is CASSQDVGKDTQYF. CDR3 coding DNA: TGCGCCAGCAGCCAAGACGTCGGGAAAGATACGCAGTATTTT. The rearrangement uses TRBV4-3 and TRBJ2-3; possibly TRBD2 for D (5 bases). Trimming removed 0 bases at V and 5 bases at J, with 9 bases between. Germline CDR1 and CDR2: LGHNA and YSLEER. The CDR3 runs to 14 residues.

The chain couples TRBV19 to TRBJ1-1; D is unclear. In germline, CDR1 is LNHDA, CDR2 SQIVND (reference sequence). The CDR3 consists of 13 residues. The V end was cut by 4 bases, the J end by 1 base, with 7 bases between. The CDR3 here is CASSKRENTEAFF. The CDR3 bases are TGTGCCAGTAGTAAGCGGGAGAACACTGAAGCTTTCTTT.

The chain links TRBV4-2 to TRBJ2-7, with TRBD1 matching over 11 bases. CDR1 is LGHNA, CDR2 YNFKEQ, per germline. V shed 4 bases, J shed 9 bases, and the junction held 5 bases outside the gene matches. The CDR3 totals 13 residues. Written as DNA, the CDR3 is TGTGCCAGCAGCCTGGGACAGGGGGAACGGCAGTACTTC. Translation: CASSLGQGERQYF.

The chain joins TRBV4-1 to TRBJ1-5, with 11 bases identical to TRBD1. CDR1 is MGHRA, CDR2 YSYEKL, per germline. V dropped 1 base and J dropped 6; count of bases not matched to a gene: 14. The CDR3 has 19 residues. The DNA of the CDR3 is TGCGCCAGCAGCCAAGCGCCAGGGACAGGGGGTCTAGTAAGTCAGCCCCAGCATTTT. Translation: CASSQAPGTGGLVSQPQHF.

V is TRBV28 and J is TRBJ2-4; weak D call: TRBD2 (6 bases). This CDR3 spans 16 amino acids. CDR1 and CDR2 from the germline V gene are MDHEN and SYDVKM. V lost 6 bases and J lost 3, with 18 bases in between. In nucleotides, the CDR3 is TGTGCCAGCAGCCATCCCAGGGCGGGGTTCAAAAACATTCAGTACTTC. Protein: CASSHPRAGFKNIQYF.

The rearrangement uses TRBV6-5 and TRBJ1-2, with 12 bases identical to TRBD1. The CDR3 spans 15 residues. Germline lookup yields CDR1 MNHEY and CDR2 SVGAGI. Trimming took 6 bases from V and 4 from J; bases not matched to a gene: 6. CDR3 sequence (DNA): TGTGCCAGCAGGGGGGGACAGGGGGCGAGCTATGGCTACACCTTC. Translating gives CASRGGQGASYGYTF.

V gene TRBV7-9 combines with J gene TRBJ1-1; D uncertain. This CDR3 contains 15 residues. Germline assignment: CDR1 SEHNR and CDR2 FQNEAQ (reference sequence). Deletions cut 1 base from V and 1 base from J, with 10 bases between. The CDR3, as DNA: TGTGCCAGCAGCTTAGATAATAGGAGGAACACTGAAGCTTTCTTT. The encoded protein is CASSLDNRRNTEAFF.